The rows below give T cell receptor beta chains drawn from one sample of a study of blood T cell repertoires in COVID-19. Repertoires were generated with immunoSEQ multiplex PCR, while TCRdb's copy carries only in-frame clones and drops some. The sample includes about 170,000 clones, approximately 87% of them seen just once. Specimen: peripheral blood. The receptors derive from a woman in her sixties or seventies with COVID-19, enrolled during active disease. The CDR3 runs from the conserved cysteine through the conserved F or W. A D gene is named only where the DNA matches it firmly. Part of the rows lack a size; the others show once, few, many or a class for expanded clones.

size: NA
D: NA
J: TRBJ2-2
V: TRBV6-5
CDR3: CASRDSGNTGELFF
DNA: TGTGCCAGCAGGGACAGCGGAAACACCGGGGAGCTGTTTTTT

size: NA
D: NA
J: TRBJ1-2
V: TRBV5-1
CDR3: CASSRQTGASNYGYTF
DNA: TGCGCCAGCAGCAGACAGACTGGAGCTAGTAACTATGGCTACACCTTC

size: NA
D: TRBD2
J: TRBJ2-7
V: TRBV15
CDR3: CATSRPPNQISGGYEQYF
DNA: TGTGCCACCAGCAGACCACCCAACCAAATTAGCGGGGGATACGAGCAGTACTTC

size: NA
D: NA
J: TRBJ1-1
V: TRBV30
CDR3: CAWSVQSDTEAFF
DNA: TGTGCCTGGAGTGTACAGTCGGACACTGAAGCTTTCTTT

size: NA
D: TRBD1
J: TRBJ1-1
V: TRBV4-2
CDR3: CASSQGQGGNTEAFF
DNA: TGTGCCAGCAGCCAGGGACAGGGGGGGAACACTGAAGCTTTCTTT

size: few
D: NA
J: TRBJ2-2
V: TRBV12-3/TRBV12-4
CDR3: CASSLASTGELFF
DNA: TGTGCCAGCAGTTTAGCTAGCACCGGGGAGCTGTTTTTT

size: NA
D: NA
J: TRBJ1-5
V: TRBV19
CDR3: CASSIGGIGNQPQHF
DNA: TGTGCCAGTAGTATCGGAGGAATCGGCAATCAGCCCCAGCATTTT

size: NA
D: NA
J: TRBJ1-2
V: TRBV7-8
CDR3: CASSLSPTGANYGYTF
DNA: TGTGCCAGCAGCTTAAGCCCGACAGGAGCTAACTATGGCTACACCTTC

size: once
D: TRBD2
J: TRBJ2-1
V: TRBV6-5
CDR3: CASGPRGRGYNEQFF
DNA: TGTGCCAGCGGCCCCCGCGGGAGGGGGTACAATGAGCAGTTCTTC

size: NA
D: TRBD1
J: TRBJ1-5
V: TRBV2
CDR3: CASNSGQGNNQPQHF
DNA: TGTGCCAGCAACTCGGGACAGGGGAACAATCAGCCCCAGCATTTT

size: NA
D: NA
J: TRBJ1-1
V: TRBV7-3
CDR3: CASSSQGMNTEAFF
DNA: TGTGCCAGCAGCTCTCAGGGTATGAACACTGAAGCTTTCTTT

size: NA
D: NA
J: TRBJ1-3
V: TRBV6-5
CDR3: CASRDRTAGNTIYF
DNA: TGTGCCAGCCGAGACAGAACAGCTGGAAACACCATATATTTT

size: NA
D: NA
J: TRBJ1-5
V: TRBV6-2/TRBV6-3
CDR3: CAGSYLPDSYSNQPQHF
DNA: TGTGCCGGCAGTTACTTGCCCGACAGTTATAGCAATCAGCCCCAGCATTTT

size: NA
D: TRBD2
J: TRBJ2-3
V: TRBV3-1/TRBV3-2
CDR3: CASSQRAGGRDTQYF
DNA: TGTGCCAGCAGCCAAAGAGCGGGAGGGCGGGATACGCAGTATTTT

size: once
D: TRBD2
J: TRBJ2-5
V: TRBV11-3
CDR3: CASSTRTSGYQETQYF
DNA: TGTGCCAGCAGCACCCGGACTAGCGGATACCAAGAGACCCAGTACTTC

size: NA
D: NA
J: TRBJ1-6
V: TRBV6-6
CDR3: CASSYRDILNSPLHF
DNA: TGTGCCAGCAGTTATCGGGACATCCTGAATTCACCCCTCCACTTT

size: NA
D: NA
J: TRBJ1-5
V: TRBV7-8
CDR3: CASSLVTGNVDQPQHF
DNA: TGTGCCAGCAGCTTAGTCACAGGGAATGTAGATCAGCCCCAGCATTTT

size: NA
D: TRBD2
J: TRBJ2-5
V: TRBV19
CDR3: CASSKGLAGGETQYF
DNA: TGTGCCAGTAGTAAAGGACTAGCGGGAGGAGAGACCCAGTACTTC

size: NA
D: NA
J: TRBJ2-7
V: TRBV7-2
CDR3: CASSLYRVNEQYF
DNA: TGTGCCAGCAGCCTTTACAGGGTCAACGAGCAGTACTTC

size: once
D: TRBD2
J: TRBJ2-7
V: TRBV6-2/TRBV6-3
CDR3: CASTPLAGVPHEQYF
DNA: TGTGCCAGCACCCCCCTAGCGGGAGTTCCCCACGAGCAGTACTTC

size: NA
D: TRBD2
J: TRBJ2-7
V: TRBV6-5
CDR3: CASRLSGGSYEQYF
DNA: TGTGCCAGCAGATTATCGGGGGGCTCCTACGAGCAGTACTTC

size: NA
D: NA
J: TRBJ1-5
V: TRBV30
CDR3: CAWSAVGPQHF
DNA: TGTGCCTGGAGTGCCGTCGGGCCCCAGCATTTT

size: NA
D: NA
J: TRBJ1-1
V: TRBV6-5
CDR3: CASSKQGKAFF
DNA: TGTGCCAGCAGTAAACAGGGAAAGGCTTTCTTT

size: NA
D: NA
J: TRBJ2-1
V: TRBV11-2
CDR3: CATRFLGGPVGEQFF
DNA: TGTGCCACCAGGTTCCTCGGAGGCCCCGTCGGTGAGCAGTTCTTC

size: NA
D: NA
J: TRBJ2-5
V: TRBV7-2
CDR3: CASRGLGASEETQYF
DNA: TGTGCCAGCAGGGGGTTGGGGGCGAGTGAAGAGACCCAGTACTTC

size: NA
D: TRBD2
J: TRBJ2-2
V: TRBV18
CDR3: CASSPPGLAGVGTGELFF
DNA: TGTGCCAGCTCACCACCGGGACTAGCGGGAGTGGGCACCGGGGAGCTGTTTTTT

size: NA
D: NA
J: TRBJ2-3
V: TRBV27
CDR3: CASSLSEGTQYF
DNA: TGTGCCAGCAGTTTGTCGGAGGGTACGCAGTATTTT

size: NA
D: TRBD2
J: TRBJ2-3
V: TRBV19
CDR3: CASSMGGPSGASTDTQYF
DNA: TGTGCCAGTAGTATGGGTGGTCCTAGCGGGGCTAGCACAGATACGCAGTATTTT

size: NA
D: TRBD1
J: TRBJ2-7
V: TRBV29-1
CDR3: CSAGQGSYEQYF
DNA: TGCAGCGCCGGACAGGGGTCCTACGAGCAGTACTTC

size: NA
D: NA
J: TRBJ2-7
V: TRBV21-1
CDR3: CASSKDGDSGFSYEQYF
DNA: TGTGCCAGCAGCAAAGATGGGGACAGCGGATTTTCCTACGAGCAGTACTTC

size: NA
D: NA
J: TRBJ2-2
V: TRBV28
CDR3: CAPGRGPPNTGELFF
DNA: TGTGCCCCGGGTAGGGGCCCACCGAACACCGGGGAGCTGTTTTTT

size: NA
D: TRBD2
J: TRBJ2-1
V: TRBV6-2/TRBV6-3
CDR3: CASSGTSGSSYNEQFF
DNA: TGTGCCAGCAGCGGGACTAGCGGAAGCTCCTACAATGAGCAGTTCTTC

size: NA
D: TRBD1
J: TRBJ1-2
V: TRBV2
CDR3: CASRPRDRGAPQGYTF
DNA: TGTGCCAGCAGACCCCGGGACAGGGGTGCCCCCCAGGGCTACACCTTC

size: NA
D: TRBD2
J: TRBJ2-5
V: TRBV3-1/TRBV3-2
CDR3: CASSLRTSGSKTQYF
DNA: TGTGCCAGCAGCCTCCGGACTAGCGGGAGTAAGACCCAGTACTTC

size: NA
D: NA
J: TRBJ2-1
V: TRBV4-3
CDR3: CASSQTQTGYNEQFF
DNA: TGCGCCAGCAGCCAGACCCAAACAGGTTACAATGAGCAGTTCTTC

size: NA
D: TRBD1
J: TRBJ1-2
V: TRBV4-1
CDR3: CASRTLTGAFNYGYTF
DNA: TGCGCCAGCAGAACACTCACAGGGGCGTTTAACTATGGCTACACCTTC

size: NA
D: NA
J: TRBJ2-2
V: TRBV2
CDR3: CASSLDPPGSNTGELFF
DNA: TGTGCCAGCAGTTTAGATCCTCCCGGTTCGAACACCGGGGAGCTGTTTTTT

size: NA
D: TRBD2
J: TRBJ2-3
V: TRBV6-2/TRBV6-3
CDR3: CASSYSRPAGGADTQYF
DNA: TGTGCCAGCAGTTACTCGAGGCCAGCGGGAGGGGCAGATACGCAGTATTTT

size: NA
D: TRBD1
J: TRBJ1-2
V: TRBV6-5
CDR3: CASCKGDRLYGYTF
DNA: TGTGCCAGCTGCAAGGGGGACAGGCTCTATGGCTACACCTTC

size: NA
D: NA
J: TRBJ2-7
V: TRBV6-5
CDR3: CASSQGLIYEQYF
DNA: TGTGCCAGCAGCCAGGGACTGATCTACGAGCAGTACTTC

size: NA
D: TRBD1
J: TRBJ1-5
V: TRBV7-9
CDR3: CASTEGGLQPQHF
DNA: TGTGCCAGCACGGAAGGGGGCCTTCAGCCCCAGCATTTT

size: NA
D: NA
J: TRBJ2-7
V: TRBV5-4
CDR3: CASSFGVREQYF
DNA: TGTGCCAGCAGCTTCGGGGTGCGCGAGCAGTACTTC

size: NA
D: NA
J: TRBJ1-4
V: TRBV5-4
CDR3: CASSQRDTVEKLFF
DNA: TGTGCCAGCAGCCAACGGGACACCGTTGAAAAACTGTTTTTT

size: NA
D: TRBD2
J: TRBJ2-7
V: TRBV19
CDR3: CASSRVAGGAYEQYF
DNA: TGTGCCAGTAGTAGGGTAGCGGGAGGAGCCTACGAGCAGTACTTC

size: NA
D: TRBD2
J: TRBJ2-1
V: TRBV19
CDR3: CASSPRTSGRPTSREQFF
DNA: TGTGCCAGTAGTCCGAGGACTAGCGGGAGGCCCACAAGCAGGGAGCAGTTCTTC

size: NA
D: NA
J: TRBJ1-2
V: TRBV6-2/TRBV6-3
CDR3: CASSYGQAYGYTF
DNA: TGTGCCAGCAGTTACGGGCAGGCCTATGGCTACACCTTC

size: few
D: TRBD2
J: TRBJ2-3
V: TRBV7-2
CDR3: CASSLLAGVVRDTQYF
DNA: TGTGCCAGCAGCTTACTAGCGGGAGTAGTGAGGGATACGCAGTATTTT

size: once
D: NA
J: TRBJ2-7
V: TRBV9
CDR3: CASSPRGTDSYEQYF
DNA: TGTGCCAGCAGCCCGAGGGGGACCGACTCCTACGAGCAGTACTTC